The entry below gives a single TCR beta chain sequence along with its context. Its antigen is not known. This entry is derived from a study of graft-versus-host responses after intestinal transplantation. Study-wide context: Recipients across the board were started on anti-thymocyte globulin induction, then kept on tacrolimus and steroids for approximately three years.

Germline loops: CDR1 SGHTA, CDR2 FQGTGA. This CDR3 comprises 13 residues. V was pared by 0 bases and J by 5 bases, with 7 bases between. The assay was immunoSEQ multiplex PCR, and TCRdb's table has in-frame clones only and misses some. Seen here are roughly 38,000 clones, roughly 92% observed once, and the top ten hold 20% to 25%. Specimen: unstimulated CD8+ T cells sorted from spleen or lymph node cells, collected before transplant. The clonotype originates from a human donor who was the organ donor for an intestinal transplant. V and J are TRBV7-3 and TRBJ1-1, with D hard to call. The CDR3 DNA sequence: TGTGCCAGCAGCTTAACAGGGAAGACTGAAGCTTTCTTT. The encoded protein is CASSLTGKTEAFF.